This is a list of T cell receptor beta chains from one sample in a study of blood T cell repertoires in COVID-19. Sequencing used immunoSEQ multiplex PCR; TCRdb keeps in-frame clones, though not all of them. Here the sample spans approximately 88,000 clones, 70% to 90% being singletons. The sequencing input was peripheral blood. These receptors came from a woman in her 70s with acute or convalescent COVID-19. Each CDR3 is given with its conserved first and last residue. D genes are given only for firm matches. A clone size is listed for some rows: how often the clone was seen (once, few, many), or a class if it is expanded.

clone size: -; V gene: TRBV15; D gene: TRBD2; J gene: TRBJ2-5; CDR3 DNA: TGTGCCACCAGCAGACGGGGGGGACAACAAGAGACCCAGTACTTC; CDR3 protein: CATSRRGGQQETQYF
clone size: -; V gene: TRBV7-9; D gene: TRBD1; J gene: TRBJ2-6; CDR3 DNA: TGTGCCAGCAGCCCCCAGGGGGCTGGGGCCAACGTCCTGACTTTC; CDR3 protein: CASSPQGAGANVLTF
clone size: -; V gene: TRBV2; D gene: -; J gene: TRBJ2-4; CDR3 DNA: TGTGCCAGCAGTGAAACCCGTTACTTCCAGTACTTC; CDR3 protein: CASSETRYFQYF
clone size: -; V gene: TRBV10-2; D gene: TRBD1; J gene: TRBJ1-2; CDR3 DNA: TGCGCCAGCACCTCGGGACAGGCGGGCTATGGCTACACCTTC; CDR3 protein: CASTSGQAGYGYTF
clone size: -; V gene: TRBV28; D gene: TRBD1; J gene: TRBJ2-5; CDR3 DNA: TGTGCCAGCAGCGGGGACAGGGGGCGCGGTGAGACCCAGTACTTC; CDR3 protein: CASSGDRGRGETQYF
clone size: -; V gene: TRBV7-8; D gene: TRBD2; J gene: TRBJ2-3; CDR3 DNA: TGTGCCAGCAGCTTAGATTCTGCGGCGGGAGTAGAGACAGATACGCAGTATTTT; CDR3 protein: CASSLDSAAGVETDTQYF
clone size: -; V gene: TRBV29-1; D gene: TRBD2; J gene: TRBJ2-1; CDR3 DNA: TGCAGCGTTGGGGGACTAGCGGGAATCAATGAGCAGTTCTTC; CDR3 protein: CSVGGLAGINEQFF
clone size: -; V gene: TRBV2; D gene: -; J gene: TRBJ1-1; CDR3 DNA: TGTGCCAGCCATCTTGAGGGTCGGGCGAACACTGAAGCTTTCTTT; CDR3 protein: CASHLEGRANTEAFF
clone size: once; V gene: TRBV5-1; D gene: TRBD2; J gene: TRBJ2-2; CDR3 DNA: TGCGCCAGCAAAAAAACGGGGGGTAGCACCGGGGAGCTGTTTTTT; CDR3 protein: CASKKTGGSTGELFF
clone size: -; V gene: TRBV4-1; D gene: -; J gene: TRBJ2-2; CDR3 DNA: TGCGCCAGCAGCCAAGATAGGTCAGGGATAAACACCGGGGAGCTGTTTTTT; CDR3 protein: CASSQDRSGINTGELFF
clone size: few; V gene: TRBV7-9; D gene: TRBD2; J gene: TRBJ2-1; CDR3 DNA: TGTGCCAGCAGCTCACCGGGACTAGCGGGTATCGTTGAGCAGTTCTTC; CDR3 protein: CASSSPGLAGIVEQFF
clone size: -; V gene: TRBV5-1; D gene: -; J gene: TRBJ2-2; CDR3 DNA: TGCGCCAGCAGAACTGGCAGCTCGGGGACCGGGGAGCTGTTTTTT; CDR3 protein: CASRTGSSGTGELFF
clone size: -; V gene: TRBV4-1; D gene: TRBD2; J gene: TRBJ2-4; CDR3 DNA: TGCGCCAGCAGCCAAGATGGCGGACTAGCGGGATCTTTTATCAAAAACATTCAGTACTTC; CDR3 protein: CASSQDGGLAGSFIKNIQYF
clone size: -; V gene: TRBV27; D gene: TRBD2; J gene: TRBJ2-1; CDR3 DNA: TGTGCCAGCAGTTTACGAGCGGGAGAATTTAGTAATGAGCAGTTCTTC; CDR3 protein: CASSLRAGEFSNEQFF
clone size: -; V gene: TRBV6-5; D gene: TRBD1; J gene: TRBJ1-5; CDR3 DNA: TGTGCCAGCAGTTATGACAGGGGAGGTCAGCCCCAGCATTTT; CDR3 protein: CASSYDRGGQPQHF
clone size: -; V gene: TRBV5-4; D gene: -; J gene: TRBJ1-1; CDR3 DNA: TGTGCCAGCAGCTTGCGGGGGGTCTTAGGCACTGAAGCTTTCTTT; CDR3 protein: CASSLRGVLGTEAFF
clone size: -; V gene: TRBV27; D gene: TRBD1; J gene: TRBJ1-6; CDR3 DNA: TGTGCCAGCAGTATCAGGGGGGATAATTCACCCCTCCACTTT; CDR3 protein: CASSIRGDNSPLHF
clone size: -; V gene: TRBV7-9; D gene: -; J gene: TRBJ1-6; CDR3 DNA: TGTGCCAGCAGCTTAGGACTGAACCCCCTCCACTTT; CDR3 protein: CASSLGLNPLHF
clone size: -; V gene: TRBV6-1; D gene: TRBD1; J gene: TRBJ2-6; CDR3 DNA: TGTGCCAGCAGTGAAGGGGGAGACGACAGGGTTCTCCTCTCTGGGGCCAACGTCCTGACTTTC; CDR3 protein: CASSEGGDDRVLLSGANVLTF
clone size: -; V gene: TRBV7-9; D gene: -; J gene: TRBJ2-4; CDR3 DNA: TGTGCCAGCAGCCCCCGAGGGCCCGGAAACATTCAGTACTTC; CDR3 protein: CASSPRGPGNIQYF
clone size: -; V gene: TRBV5-6; D gene: -; J gene: TRBJ2-1; CDR3 DNA: TGTGCCAGCAGCTTGTTGGGAGCCGGGGGTGACAATGAGCAGTTCTTC; CDR3 protein: CASSLLGAGGDNEQFF
clone size: -; V gene: TRBV3-1/TRBV3-2; D gene: -; J gene: TRBJ1-2; CDR3 DNA: TGTGCCAGCAGTAGCGTCTATGGCTACACCTTC; CDR3 protein: CASSSVYGYTF
clone size: -; V gene: TRBV4-3; D gene: -; J gene: TRBJ1-2; CDR3 DNA: TGCGCCAGCAGCCGAGGCGGGGCGAATGAATATGGCTACACCTTC; CDR3 protein: CASSRGGANEYGYTF
clone size: -; V gene: TRBV6-6; D gene: TRBD2; J gene: TRBJ2-1; CDR3 DNA: TGTGCCAGCAGGGGTCAGCGGGAAGGTGAGCAGTTCTTC; CDR3 protein: CASRGQREGEQFF
clone size: -; V gene: TRBV6-5; D gene: -; J gene: TRBJ1-6; CDR3 DNA: TGTGCCAGCAGTTACCCAGGGATAGGTTCACCCCTCCACTTT; CDR3 protein: CASSYPGIGSPLHF
clone size: -; V gene: TRBV12-3/TRBV12-4; D gene: -; J gene: TRBJ2-3; CDR3 DNA: TGTGCCAGCAGTTTTCCTAGCAGGGATACGCAGTATTTT; CDR3 protein: CASSFPSRDTQYF
clone size: -; V gene: TRBV5-1; D gene: -; J gene: TRBJ1-1; CDR3 DNA: TGCGCCAGCAGCTTAGACAAGAACACTGAAGCTTTCTTT; CDR3 protein: CASSLDKNTEAFF
clone size: -; V gene: TRBV11-2; D gene: TRBD1; J gene: TRBJ1-2; CDR3 DNA: TGTGCCAGCAGCTCCAGCAGAACAGGGGGCGGCGGCTACACCTTC; CDR3 protein: CASSSSRTGGGGYTF
clone size: -; V gene: TRBV18; D gene: TRBD1; J gene: TRBJ1-1; CDR3 DNA: TGTGCCAGCTCACCGGGTACAGGGGTCGCTGAAGCTTTCTTT; CDR3 protein: CASSPGTGVAEAFF
clone size: -; V gene: TRBV11-3; D gene: TRBD1; J gene: TRBJ2-2; CDR3 DNA: TGTGCCAGCAGCCTCAGGCACACAGGGGCCGGGGAGCTGTTTTTT; CDR3 protein: CASSLRHTGAGELFF
clone size: -; V gene: TRBV15; D gene: TRBD1; J gene: TRBJ1-2; CDR3 DNA: TGTGCCACCAGCAGACCCGGACAGGGAGGTGGCTACACCTTC; CDR3 protein: CATSRPGQGGGYTF
clone size: once; V gene: TRBV29-1; D gene: TRBD1; J gene: TRBJ1-2; CDR3 DNA: TGCAGCGCGACAACAGGGGTACGCTATGGCTACACCTTC; CDR3 protein: CSATTGVRYGYTF
clone size: -; V gene: TRBV12-5; D gene: -; J gene: TRBJ1-2; CDR3 DNA: TGTGCTAGTGGTTTGGTGCGCGGGAGCTACACCTTC; CDR3 protein: CASGLVRGSYTF
clone size: -; V gene: TRBV27; D gene: -; J gene: TRBJ1-2; CDR3 DNA: TGTGCCAGCAGTTCACCCGGACATTATGGCTACACCTTC; CDR3 protein: CASSSPGHYGYTF
clone size: once; V gene: TRBV18; D gene: -; J gene: TRBJ2-1; CDR3 DNA: TGTGCCAGCTCACTTATAGCGGATAGCTCCTACAATGAGCAGTTCTTC; CDR3 protein: CASSLIADSSYNEQFF
clone size: -; V gene: TRBV5-4; D gene: TRBD1; J gene: TRBJ1-1; CDR3 DNA: TGTGCCAGCAGCCCGGGACAGAGGAACACTGAAGCTTTCTTT; CDR3 protein: CASSPGQRNTEAFF
clone size: -; V gene: TRBV6-5; D gene: TRBD1; J gene: TRBJ1-4; CDR3 DNA: TGTGCCAGTGGGGACAGGGGTTTGATTAATGAAAAACTGTTTTTT; CDR3 protein: CASGDRGLINEKLFF